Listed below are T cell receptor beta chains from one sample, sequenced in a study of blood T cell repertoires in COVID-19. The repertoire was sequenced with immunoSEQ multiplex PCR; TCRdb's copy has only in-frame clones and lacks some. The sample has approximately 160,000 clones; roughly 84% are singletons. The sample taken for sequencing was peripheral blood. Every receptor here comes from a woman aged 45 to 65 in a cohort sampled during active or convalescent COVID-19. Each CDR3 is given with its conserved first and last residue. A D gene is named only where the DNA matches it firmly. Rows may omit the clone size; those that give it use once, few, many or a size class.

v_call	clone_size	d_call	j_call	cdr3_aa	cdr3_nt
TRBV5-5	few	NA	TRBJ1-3	CASSLAGQISGNTIYF	TGTGCCAGCAGCTTGGCGGGACAAATCTCTGGAAACACCATATATTTT
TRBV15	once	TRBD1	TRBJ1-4	CATSRGQAGEKLFF	TGTGCCACCAGCCGGGGACAGGCGGGTGAAAAACTGTTTTTT
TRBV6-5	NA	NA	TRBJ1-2	CASSYSQGWYGYTF	TGTGCCAGCAGTTACTCGCAGGGGTGGTATGGCTACACCTTC
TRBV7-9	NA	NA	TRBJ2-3	CASSLLGGAPDTQYF	TGTGCCAGCAGCTTATTAGGAGGGGCGCCAGATACGCAGTATTTT
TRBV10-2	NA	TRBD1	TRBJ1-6	CAIKARQGNSPLHF	TGCGCCATCAAAGCCAGACAGGGGAATTCACCCCTCCACTTT
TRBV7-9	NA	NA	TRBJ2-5	CASSLRFETQYF	TGTGCCAGCAGCTTACGTTTTGAGACCCAGTACTTC
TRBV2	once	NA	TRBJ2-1	CASCQGYNEQFF	TGTGCCAGCTGTCAGGGATACAATGAGCAGTTCTTC
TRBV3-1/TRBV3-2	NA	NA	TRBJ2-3	CASSQGLLDTDTQYF	TGTGCCAGCAGCCAGGGACTCTTAGACACAGATACGCAGTATTTT
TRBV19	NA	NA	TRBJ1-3	CASRGGSSGNTIYF	TGTGCCAGTAGGGGGGGTAGCTCTGGAAACACCATATATTTT
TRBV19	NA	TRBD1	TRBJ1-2	CASRRGQGLYGYTF	TGTGCCAGTAGAAGAGGACAGGGTTTGTATGGCTACACCTTC
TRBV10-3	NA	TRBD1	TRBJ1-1	CAISLTGETEAFF	TGTGCCATCAGCTTGACAGGGGAAACTGAAGCTTTCTTT
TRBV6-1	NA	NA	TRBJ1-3	CASSESLPGAGNTIYF	TGTGCCAGCAGTGAATCACTCCCAGGGGCTGGAAACACCATATATTTT
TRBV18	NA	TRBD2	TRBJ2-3	CASSPLSGGKSHSTDTQYF	TGTGCCAGCTCCCCTTTGAGCGGGGGGAAATCACATAGCACAGATACGCAGTATTTT
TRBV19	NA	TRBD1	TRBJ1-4	CASRPGQGHEKLFF	TGTGCCAGTAGACCGGGACAGGGTCATGAAAAACTGTTTTTT
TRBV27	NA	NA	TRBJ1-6	CASSWKGMRDSPLHF	TGTGCCAGCAGTTGGAAAGGGATGCGGGATTCACCCCTCCACTTT
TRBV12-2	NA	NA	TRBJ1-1	CASRLRGLPAGAFF	TGTGCAAGTCGCCTTAGGGGGCTCCCCGCCGGAGCTTTCTTT
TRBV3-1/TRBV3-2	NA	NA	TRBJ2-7	CASTNRGGYEQYF	TGTGCCAGCACCAACAGGGGAGGATACGAGCAGTACTTC
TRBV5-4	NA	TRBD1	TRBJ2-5	CASRSPGTGIGETQYF	TGTGCCAGCAGAAGCCCCGGGACAGGGATTGGGGAGACCCAGTACTTC
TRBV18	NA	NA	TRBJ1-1	CASSPQSLRPNTEAFF	TGTGCCAGCTCACCACAGTCGCTCAGGCCGAACACTGAAGCTTTCTTT
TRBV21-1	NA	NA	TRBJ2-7	CASSKGDTPRNF	TGTGCCAGCAGCAAAGGGGACACTCCAAGGAACTTC
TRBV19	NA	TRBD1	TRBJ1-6	CASREKTGGFNSPLHF	TGTGCCAGTAGGGAAAAGACAGGGGGCTTTAATTCACCCCTCCACTTT
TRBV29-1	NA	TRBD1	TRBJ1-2	CSVEGTGAYGYTF	TGCAGCGTTGAAGGGACAGGGGCCTATGGCTACACCTTC
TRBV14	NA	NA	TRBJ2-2	CASSQVVDYTGELFF	TGTGCCAGCAGCCAAGTCGTAGACTACACCGGGGAGCTGTTTTTT
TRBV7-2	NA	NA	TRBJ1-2	CASSLASGINYGYTF	TGTGCCAGCAGCTTAGCGTCAGGGATAAACTATGGCTACACCTTC
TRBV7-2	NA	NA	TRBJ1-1	CASSSRSWTEAFF	TGTGCCAGCAGCTCGCGGAGCTGGACTGAAGCTTTCTTT
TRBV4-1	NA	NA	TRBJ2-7	CASSQGDGGYEQYF	TGCGCCAGCAGCCAAGGGGACGGGGGCTACGAGCAGTACTTC
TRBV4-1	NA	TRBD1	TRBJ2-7	CASSQATGGRYEQYF	TGCGCCAGCAGCCAAGCGACAGGGGGAAGGTACGAGCAGTACTTC
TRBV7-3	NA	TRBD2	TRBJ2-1	CASSQGLASYNEQFF	TGTGCCAGCAGTCAAGGACTAGCCTCCTACAATGAGCAGTTCTTC
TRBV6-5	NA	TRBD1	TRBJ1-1	CASRSQGATEAFF	TGTGCCAGCAGGTCACAGGGGGCTACTGAAGCTTTCTTT
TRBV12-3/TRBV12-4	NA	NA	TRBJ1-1	CASSLSFRTEAFF	TGTGCCAGCAGTTTAAGCTTTCGCACTGAAGCTTTCTTT
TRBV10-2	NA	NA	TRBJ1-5	CASGPQVSNQPQHF	TGCGCCAGCGGGCCACAGGTTAGCAATCAGCCCCAGCATTTT
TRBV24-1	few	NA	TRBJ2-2	CATSSTGDTGELFF	TGTGCCACCTCCTCCACGGGAGACACCGGGGAGCTGTTTTTT
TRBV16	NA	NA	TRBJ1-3	CASSQSGVYGNTIYF	TGTGCCAGCAGCCAATCAGGGGTGTACGGAAACACCATATATTTT
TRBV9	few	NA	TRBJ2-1	CASSVGAGGPYNEQFF	TGTGCCAGCAGCGTAGGAGCCGGGGGGCCATACAATGAGCAGTTCTTC
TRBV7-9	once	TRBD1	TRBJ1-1	CASSLLSGGNTEAFF	TGTGCCAGCAGCTTATTGTCAGGGGGGAACACTGAAGCTTTCTTT
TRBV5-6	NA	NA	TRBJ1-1	CASSPGPGITEAFF	TGTGCCAGCAGCCCTGGACCAGGGATCACTGAAGCTTTCTTT
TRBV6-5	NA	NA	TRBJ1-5	CASEQDNQPQHF	TGTGCGTCCGAACAGGACAATCAGCCCCAGCATTTT
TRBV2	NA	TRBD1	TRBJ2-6	CASSVPTGGRGANVLTF	TGTGCCAGCAGTGTTCCGACAGGGGGCAGAGGTGCCAACGTCCTGACTTTC
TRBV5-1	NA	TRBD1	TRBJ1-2	CASSFQGANGYTF	TGCGCCAGCAGCTTCCAGGGGGCGAATGGCTACACCTTC
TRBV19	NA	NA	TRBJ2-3	CASMPPEANTDTQYF	TGTGCCAGTATGCCACCCGAAGCGAACACAGATACGCAGTATTTT
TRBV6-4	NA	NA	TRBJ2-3	CASSDRGSSTDTQYF	TGTGCCAGCAGTGACAGGGGAAGTAGCACAGATACGCAGTATTTT
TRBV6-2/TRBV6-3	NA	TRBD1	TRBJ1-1	CASSPRQGARDTEAFF	TGTGCCAGCAGTCCCCGACAGGGGGCGCGAGACACTGAAGCTTTCTTT
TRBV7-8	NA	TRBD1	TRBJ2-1	CASSRPRDRVLLGEQFF	TGTGCCAGCAGCAGGCCCCGGGACAGGGTTCTGTTAGGTGAGCAGTTCTTC
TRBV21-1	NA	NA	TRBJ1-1	CASSNCENTEAFF	TGTGCCAGCAGCAACTGCGAGAACACTGAAGCTTTCTTT
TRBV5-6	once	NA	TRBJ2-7	CASSQTGSRLEQYF	TGTGCCAGCAGCCAAACCGGTAGCCGTCTCGAGCAGTACTTC
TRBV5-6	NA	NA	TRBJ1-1	CASSLESAGGNTEAFF	TGTGCCAGCAGCTTGGAATCAGCGGGCGGGAACACTGAAGCTTTCTTT
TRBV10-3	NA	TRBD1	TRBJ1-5	CAISDGTDSNQPQHF	TGTGCCATCAGTGACGGGACAGATAGCAATCAGCCCCAGCATTTT
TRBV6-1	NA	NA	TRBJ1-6	CASSEEEGNNSPLHF	TGTGCCAGCAGTGAAGAGGAGGGAAATAATTCACCCCTCCACTTT
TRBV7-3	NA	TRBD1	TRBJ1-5	CASSLKEDRINQPQHF	TGTGCCAGCAGCTTAAAAGAGGACAGGATTAATCAGCCCCAGCATTTT
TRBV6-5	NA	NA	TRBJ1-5	CASSYSSGLDQPQHF	TGTGCCAGCAGTTACTCGTCCGGGTTGGATCAGCCCCAGCATTTT
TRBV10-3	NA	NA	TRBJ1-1	CAISESVAEMNTEAFF	TGTGCCATCAGTGAGTCCGTGGCAGAAATGAACACTGAAGCTTTCTTT